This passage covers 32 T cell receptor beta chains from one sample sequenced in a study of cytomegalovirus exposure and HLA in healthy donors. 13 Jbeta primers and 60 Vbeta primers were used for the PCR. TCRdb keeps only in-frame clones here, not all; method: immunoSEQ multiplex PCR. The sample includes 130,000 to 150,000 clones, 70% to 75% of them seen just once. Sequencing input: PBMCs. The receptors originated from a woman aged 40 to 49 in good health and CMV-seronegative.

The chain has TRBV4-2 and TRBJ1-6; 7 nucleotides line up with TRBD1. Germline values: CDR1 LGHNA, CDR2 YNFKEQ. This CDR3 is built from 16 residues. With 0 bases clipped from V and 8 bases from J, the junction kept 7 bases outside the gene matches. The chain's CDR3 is CASSQEGGQGDSPLHF. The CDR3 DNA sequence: TGTGCCAGCAGCCAAGAAGGGGGCCAGGGAGATTCACCCCTCCACTTT.

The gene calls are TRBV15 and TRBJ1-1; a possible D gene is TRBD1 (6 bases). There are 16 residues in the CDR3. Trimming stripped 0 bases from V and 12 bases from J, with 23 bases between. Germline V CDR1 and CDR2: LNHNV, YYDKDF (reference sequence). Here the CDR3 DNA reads TGTGCCACCAGCAGAGATGGATGGGGAAAAAGGACAGCGACTTTCTTT. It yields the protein CATSRDGWGKRTATFF.

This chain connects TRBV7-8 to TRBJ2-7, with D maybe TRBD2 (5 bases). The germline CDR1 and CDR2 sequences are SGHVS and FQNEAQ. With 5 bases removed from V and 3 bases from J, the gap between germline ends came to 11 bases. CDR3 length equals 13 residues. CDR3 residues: CASSGGQVYEQYV. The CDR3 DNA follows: TGTGCCAGCAGCGGAGGCCAGGTCTACGAGCAGTACGTC.

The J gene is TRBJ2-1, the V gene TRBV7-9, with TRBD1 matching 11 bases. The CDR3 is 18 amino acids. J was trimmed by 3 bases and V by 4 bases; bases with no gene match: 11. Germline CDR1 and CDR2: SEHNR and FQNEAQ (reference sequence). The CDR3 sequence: CASSSPSRTGGSYNEQFF. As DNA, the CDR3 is TGTGCCAGCAGCTCACCGTCCCGGACAGGGGGCAGCTACAATGAGCAGTTCTTC.

CDR3 in DNA: TGTGCCAGCAGCTTGGGGACAGGGGGCAAGCCCCAGCATTTT. Protein product: CASSLGTGGKPQHF. J is TRBJ1-5 and V is TRBV5-5; 11 nucleotides agree with TRBD1. The CDR3 contains 14 residues. Germline trimming cut 0 bases from V and 8 bases from J; bases unmatched to any gene: 1. Per germline, CDR1 SGHKS and CDR2 YYEKEE (reference sequence).

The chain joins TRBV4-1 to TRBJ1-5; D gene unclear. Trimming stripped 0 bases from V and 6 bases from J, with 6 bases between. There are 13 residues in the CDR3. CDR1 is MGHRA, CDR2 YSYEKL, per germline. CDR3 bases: TGCGCCAGCAGCCAAGATACAACTCAGCCCCAGCATTTT. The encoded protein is CASSQDTTQPQHF.

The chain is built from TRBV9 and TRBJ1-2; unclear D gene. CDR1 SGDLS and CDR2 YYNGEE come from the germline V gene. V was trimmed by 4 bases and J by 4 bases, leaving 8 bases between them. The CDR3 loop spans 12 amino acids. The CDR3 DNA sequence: TGTGCCAGCAGCACCGGAGGCTATGGCTACACCTTC. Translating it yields CASSTGGYGYTF.

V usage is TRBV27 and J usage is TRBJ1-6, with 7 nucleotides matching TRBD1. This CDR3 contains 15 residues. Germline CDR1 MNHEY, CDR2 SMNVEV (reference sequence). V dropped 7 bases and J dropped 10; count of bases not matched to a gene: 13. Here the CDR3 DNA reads TGTGCCAGCACCAATGTGGGAGAAGGGGGCTCACCCCTCCACTTT. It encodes CASTNVGEGGSPLHF.

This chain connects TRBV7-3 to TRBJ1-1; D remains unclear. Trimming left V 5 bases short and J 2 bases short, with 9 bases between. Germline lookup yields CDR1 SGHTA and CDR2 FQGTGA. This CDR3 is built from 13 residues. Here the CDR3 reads CASSPQINTEAFF. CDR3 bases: TGTGCCAGCAGCCCACAGATAAACACTGAAGCTTTCTTT.

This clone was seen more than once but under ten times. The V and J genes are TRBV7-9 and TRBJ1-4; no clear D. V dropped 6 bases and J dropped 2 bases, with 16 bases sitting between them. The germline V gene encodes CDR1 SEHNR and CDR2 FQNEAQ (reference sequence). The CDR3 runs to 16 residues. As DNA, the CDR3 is TGTGCCAGCAGATCCCAACCCCCCGGGACTAATGAAAAACTGTTTTTT. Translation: CASRSQPPGTNEKLFF.

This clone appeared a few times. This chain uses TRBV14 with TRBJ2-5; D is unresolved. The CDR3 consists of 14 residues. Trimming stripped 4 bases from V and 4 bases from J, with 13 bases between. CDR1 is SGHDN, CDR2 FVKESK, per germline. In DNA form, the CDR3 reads TGTGCCAGCAGCCGCACAAGTACGATAGAGACCCAGTACTTC. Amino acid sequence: CASSRTSTIETQYF.

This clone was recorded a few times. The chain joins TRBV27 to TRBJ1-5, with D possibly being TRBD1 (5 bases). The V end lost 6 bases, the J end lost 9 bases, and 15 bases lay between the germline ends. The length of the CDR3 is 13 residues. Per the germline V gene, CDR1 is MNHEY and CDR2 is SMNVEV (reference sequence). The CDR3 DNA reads TGTGCCAGCAGCCCCCCGGGGGGTCGGCCCCAGCATTTT. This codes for CASSPPGGRPQHF.

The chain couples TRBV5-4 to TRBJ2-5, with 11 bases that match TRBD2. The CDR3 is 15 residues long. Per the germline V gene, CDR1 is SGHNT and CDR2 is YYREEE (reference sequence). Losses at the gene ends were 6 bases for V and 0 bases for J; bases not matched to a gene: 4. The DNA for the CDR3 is TGTGCCAGCAAAACTAGCGGGGGACACCAAGAGACCCAGTACTTC. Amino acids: CASKTSGGHQETQYF.

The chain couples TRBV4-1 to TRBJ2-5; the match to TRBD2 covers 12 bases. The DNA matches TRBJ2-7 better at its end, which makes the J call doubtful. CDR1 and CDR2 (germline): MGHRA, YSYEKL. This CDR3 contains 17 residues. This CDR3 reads CASSQVGLAGRAYEQYF. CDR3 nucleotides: TGCGCCAGCAGCCAGGTGGGACTAGCGGGTAGAGCCTACGAGCAGTACTTC.

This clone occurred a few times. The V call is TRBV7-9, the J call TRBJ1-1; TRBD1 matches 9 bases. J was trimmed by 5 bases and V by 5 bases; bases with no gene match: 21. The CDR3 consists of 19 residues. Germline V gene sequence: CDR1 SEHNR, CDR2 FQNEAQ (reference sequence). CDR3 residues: CASSPRSIRGQGFFTEAFF. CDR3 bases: TGTGCCAGCAGCCCTCGCTCAATCAGGGGACAGGGATTTTTTACTGAAGCTTTCTTT.

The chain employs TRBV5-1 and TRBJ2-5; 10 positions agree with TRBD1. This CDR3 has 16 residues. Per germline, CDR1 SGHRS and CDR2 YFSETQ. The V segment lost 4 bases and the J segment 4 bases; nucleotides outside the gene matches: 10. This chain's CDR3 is CASSLQGQGIGETQYF. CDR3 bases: TGCGCCAGCAGCCTACAGGGACAGGGGATTGGAGAGACCCAGTACTTC. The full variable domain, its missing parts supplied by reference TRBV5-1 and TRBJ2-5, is KAGVTQTPRYLIKTRGQQVTLSCSPISGHRSVSWYQQTPGQGLQFLFEYFSETQRNKGNFPGRFSGRQFSNSRSEMNVSTLELGDSALYLCASSLQGQGIGETQYFGPGTRLLVL.

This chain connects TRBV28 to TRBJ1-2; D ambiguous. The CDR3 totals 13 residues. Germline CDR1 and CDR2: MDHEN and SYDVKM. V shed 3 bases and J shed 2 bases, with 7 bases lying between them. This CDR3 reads CASSLGRNYGYTF. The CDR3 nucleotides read TGTGCCAGCAGTTTGGGCAGAAACTATGGCTACACCTTC.

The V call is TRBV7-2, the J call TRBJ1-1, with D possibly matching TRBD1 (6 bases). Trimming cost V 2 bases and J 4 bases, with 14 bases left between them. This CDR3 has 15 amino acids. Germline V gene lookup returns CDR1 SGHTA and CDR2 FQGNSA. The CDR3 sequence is CASSLSYRVVTEAFF. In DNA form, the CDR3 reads TGTGCCAGCAGCTTATCATACAGGGTGGTCACTGAAGCTTTCTTT.

CDR3 DNA sequence: TGTGCCAGCTCACCAGGGATCGACGGGGTAGATACGCAGTATTTT. This gives the protein CASSPGIDGVDTQYF. The rearrangement links TRBV18 to TRBJ2-3, with D possibly matching TRBD2 (5 bases). The germline V gene encodes CDR1 KGHSH and CDR2 LQKENI. V was clipped by 2 bases and J by 5 bases, with 14 bases between them. CDR3 length: 15 residues.

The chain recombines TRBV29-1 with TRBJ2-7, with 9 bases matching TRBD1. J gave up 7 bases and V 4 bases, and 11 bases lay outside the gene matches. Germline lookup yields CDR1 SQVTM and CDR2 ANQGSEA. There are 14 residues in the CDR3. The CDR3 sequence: CSVGSGTGLSEQYF. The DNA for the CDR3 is TGCAGCGTTGGTTCGGGGACAGGGTTGAGTGAGCAGTACTTC.

CDR3 in amino acids: CASNSLGRYNEQFF. DNA for the CDR3: TGTGCCAGCAACTCCCTGGGGCGATACAATGAGCAGTTCTTC. The J gene is TRBJ2-1, the V gene TRBV7-9, with a possible D match to TRBD1 (5 bases). Germline CDR1 SEHNR, CDR2 FQNEAQ (reference sequence). The CDR3 runs 14 residues. Between the trimmed V and J ends, which lost 7 bases and 4 bases, there was a span of 14 bases.

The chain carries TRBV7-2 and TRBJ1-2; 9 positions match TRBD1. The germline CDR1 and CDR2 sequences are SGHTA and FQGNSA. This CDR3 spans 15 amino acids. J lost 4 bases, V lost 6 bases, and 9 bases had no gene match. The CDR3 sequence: CASRKAGTGSYGYTF. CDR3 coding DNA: TGTGCCAGCAGAAAGGCCGGGACAGGGTCCTATGGCTACACCTTC. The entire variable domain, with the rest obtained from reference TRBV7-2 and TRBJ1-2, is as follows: GAGVSQSPSNKVTEKGKDVELRCDPISGHTALYWYRQSLGQGLEFLIYFQGNSAPDKSGLPSDRFSAERTGGSVSTLTIQRTQQEDSAVYLCASRKAGTGSYGYTFGSGTRLTVV.

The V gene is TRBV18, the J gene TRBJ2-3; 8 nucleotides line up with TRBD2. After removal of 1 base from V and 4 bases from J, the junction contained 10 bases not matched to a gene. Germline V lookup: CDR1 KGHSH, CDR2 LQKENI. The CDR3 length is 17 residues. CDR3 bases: TGTGCCAGCTCACCACTCTCGTCGGGGGGGCGGGCAGATACGCAGTATTTT. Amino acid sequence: CASSPLSSGGRADTQYF.

This CDR3 is CASSRTGTFGYF. The CDR3 DNA is TGTGCCAGCAGCAGGACAGGGACGTTCGGGTATTTT. V usage is TRBV7-2 and J usage is TRBJ2-3; TRBD1 aligns across 8 bases. The CDR3 covers 12 residues. V trimming: 5 bases; J trimming: 14 bases; junction bases outside the gene matches: 9. Germline V lookup: CDR1 SGHTA, CDR2 FQGNSA.

The CDR3 is CASSRWVGTGLEHQPQHF. The CDR3 bases are TGTGCCAGCAGTCGATGGGTGGGGACAGGGCTTGAACATCAGCCCCAGCATTTT. The rearrangement uses TRBV2 and TRBJ1-5; the match to TRBD1 covers 9 bases. Germline V gene data show CDR1 as SNHLY and CDR2 as FYNNEI. Germline trimming cut 5 bases from V and 5 bases from J; bases unmatched to any gene: 16. The CDR3 length is 18 residues.

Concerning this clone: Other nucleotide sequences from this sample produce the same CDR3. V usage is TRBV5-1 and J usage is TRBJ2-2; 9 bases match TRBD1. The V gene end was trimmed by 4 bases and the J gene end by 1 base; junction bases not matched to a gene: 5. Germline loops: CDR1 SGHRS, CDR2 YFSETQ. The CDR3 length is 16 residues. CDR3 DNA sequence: TGCGCCAGCAGCCCCCCGGGACAGGGGAACACCGGGGAGCTGTTTTTT. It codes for CASSPPGQGNTGELFF.

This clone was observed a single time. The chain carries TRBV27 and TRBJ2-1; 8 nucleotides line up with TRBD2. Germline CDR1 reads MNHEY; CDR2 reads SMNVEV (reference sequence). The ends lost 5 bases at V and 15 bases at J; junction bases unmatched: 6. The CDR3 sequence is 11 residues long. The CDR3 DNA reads TGTGCCAGCAGTCCGGGACTAGAAACGTTCTTC. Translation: CASSPGLETFF.

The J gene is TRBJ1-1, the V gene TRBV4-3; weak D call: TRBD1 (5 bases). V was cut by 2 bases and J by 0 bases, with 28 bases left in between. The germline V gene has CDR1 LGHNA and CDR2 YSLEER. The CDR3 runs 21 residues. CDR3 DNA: TGCGCCAGCAGCCAATGGGAGGACGTATTGGGGGGGGACTTCATGAACACTGAAGCTTTCTTT. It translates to CASSQWEDVLGGDFMNTEAFF.

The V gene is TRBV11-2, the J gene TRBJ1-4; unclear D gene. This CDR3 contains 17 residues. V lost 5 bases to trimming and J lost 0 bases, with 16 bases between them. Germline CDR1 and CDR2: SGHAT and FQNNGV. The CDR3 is CASSPIREKATNEKLFF. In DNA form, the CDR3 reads TGTGCCAGCAGCCCGATAAGGGAGAAGGCAACTAATGAAAAACTGTTTTTT.

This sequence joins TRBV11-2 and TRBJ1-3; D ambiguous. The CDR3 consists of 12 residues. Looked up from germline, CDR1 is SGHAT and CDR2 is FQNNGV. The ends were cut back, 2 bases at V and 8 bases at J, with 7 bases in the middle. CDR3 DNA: TGTGCCAGCAGCTTATCGGGAGACACCATATATTTT. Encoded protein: CASSLSGDTIYF. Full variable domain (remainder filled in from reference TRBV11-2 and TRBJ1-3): EAGVAQSPRYKIIEKRQSVAFWCNPISGHATLYWYQQILGQGPKLLIQFQNNGVVDDSQLPKDRFSAERLKGVDSTLKIQPAKLEDSAVYLCASSLSGDTIYFGEGSWLTVV.

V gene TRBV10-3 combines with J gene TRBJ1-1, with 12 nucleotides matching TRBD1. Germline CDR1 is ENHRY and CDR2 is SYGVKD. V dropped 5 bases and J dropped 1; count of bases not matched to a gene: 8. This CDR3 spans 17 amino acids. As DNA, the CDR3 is TGTGCCATCAGTCCGGGACAGGGGGCGATTTGGAACACTGAAGCTTTCTTT. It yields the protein CAISPGQGAIWNTEAFF.

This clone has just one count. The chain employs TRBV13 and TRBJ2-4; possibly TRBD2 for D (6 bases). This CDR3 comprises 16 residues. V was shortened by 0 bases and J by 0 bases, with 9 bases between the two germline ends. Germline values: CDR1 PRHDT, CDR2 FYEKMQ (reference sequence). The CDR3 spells CASSLGGTGAKNIQYF. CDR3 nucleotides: TGTGCCAGCAGCTTAGGAGGGACTGGAGCCAAAAACATTCAGTACTTC.